The entry below describes one TCR beta chain. The sample is drawn from a study of technical replicates of blood from a few donors. CDR3 length: 12 amino acids. V lost 5 bases to trimming and J lost 7 bases; unmatched junction nucleotides: 2. CDR1 and CDR2 from the germline V gene are SGHNT and YYREEE (reference sequence). TCRdb's copy holds only in-frame clones and misses some; the assay was immunoSEQ multiplex PCR. The sample lists 50,000 to 70,000 clones; 91% were seen once. The chain carries TRBV5-4 and TRBJ2-2; the match to TRBD2 covers 7 bases. The receptor's source is a human donor in good health. Some clones in this sample may be carry-over from other donors' samples. The material sequenced was PBMCs. The CDR3 DNA reads as TGTGCCAGCAGGCCGGGGGGCGGGGAGCTGTTTTTT. Its protein product is CASRPGGGELFF.